The present T cell receptor (beta chain) was sequenced within a study of PD-1 blockade in classical Hodgkin lymphoma. For the study at large: Each patient was given nivolumab 3 mg/kg through a vein every 2 weeks.

Only in-frame clones appear in the TCRdb table, and some are missing; sequencing was by immunoSEQ multiplex PCR. The sample includes roughly 20,000 clones, 86% of them seen just once. Relapse was seen in all patients after autologous stem cell transplantation, and brentuximab vedotin exposure was variable. The patients, who had relapsed/refractory classical Hodgkin lymphoma, achieved best responses of complete response, partial response or progressive disease. General observations from the study: Newly diagnosed patients were reported to exhibit reduced baseline TCR diversity relative to healthy donors. In CD4+ cells, TCR diversity went up significantly by C4D1, but in CD8+ cells it did not.

Between the trimmed V and J ends, which lost 5 bases and 1 base, there was a span of 14 bases. Germline-derived CDR1 and CDR2 are PRHDT and FYEKMQ (reference sequence). This CDR3 is built from 15 residues. Note on this clone: What it recognizes is unknown.

The sequence came from a human donor with classical Hodgkin lymphoma. The sequencing used peripheral blood mononuclear cells (PBMCs), collected before the second cycle of nivolumab. The chain recombines TRBV13 with TRBJ1-1, with D perhaps TRBD1 (5 bases). DNA of the CDR3: TGTGCCAGCAGCCAACCGGGACCGGCGAACACTGAAGCTTTCTTT. Protein: CASSQPGPANTEAFF.